This T cell receptor beta chain was sequenced in a study of blood T cells in healthy people across ages. The germline V gene has CDR1 MNHEY and CDR2 SMNVEV (reference sequence). The CDR3 sequence is 13 residues long. V dropped 2 bases and J dropped 2 bases, with 7 bases sitting between them. This clonotype was counted between two and nine times. With a J-beta primer mix and a sample-barcoded 5' primer, a second PCR ran roughly 6 to 11 cycles. Via MiXCR, TCRdb re-called the 5' RACE reads, giving one row per CDR3 protein. Here the sample spans hundreds of thousands of distinct CDR3 sequences, about 29% being singletons. These data also formed part of another study, on T cells of mothers and their children. Per that study: Reads recorded for TCR beta CDR3 numbered over 9 million per mother and about 3 million per child. There were no persistent microchimeric T cell clones detected.

The chain uses TRBV27 and TRBJ2-7; D is ambiguous. This clonotype originated in a boy between 2 and 15 years old in good health. The source material was blood. CDR3 bases: TGTGCCAGCAGTTTAGGAGACGCCTACGAGCAGTACTTC. It yields the protein CASSLGDAYEQYF.